Listed below are T cell receptor beta chains from one sample, sequenced in a study of T cell responses to AZD1222 COVID-19 vaccine. Profiling relied on immunoSEQ multiplex PCR, and the TCRdb table lists in-frame clones only, not all of them. Here the sample spans about 140,000 clones, approximately 90% being singletons. Sequencing was performed on peripheral blood, taken on day 0 of AZD1222 vaccination. The receptors here all came from an adult in good health. Each CDR3 is given with its conserved first and last residue. Fields, in order: CDR3 length, J gene, V gene, CDR3 protein.

16 TRBJ1-2 TRBV5-3 CARSQENTGPNYGYTF
15 TRBJ2-2 TRBV4-1 CASSSSGSNTGELFF
14 TRBJ2-1 TRBV7-2 CASSLALAGGEQFF
13 TRBJ1-2 TRBV6-6 CASSYGTPNGYTF
13 TRBJ1-5 TRBV12-3/TRBV12-4 CASSLENNQPQHF
14 TRBJ1-5 TRBV19 CASSQGQGYQPQHF
15 TRBJ1-1 TRBV14 CASSHRNSLNTEAFF
15 TRBJ2-3 TRBV5-1 CASSLNAGATDTQYF
13 TRBJ2-5 TRBV7-2 CASSLGLGETQYF
15 TRBJ2-5 TRBV9 CASSSTGQGAETQYF
15 TRBJ1-5 TRBV2 CASSEGEVSNQPQHF
15 TRBJ2-7 TRBV5-1 CASSPTSGRAREQYF
16 TRBJ2-5 TRBV28 CASSPTGTGIQETQYF
13 TRBJ1-1 TRBV2 CASSRWDFSEAFF
14 TRBJ2-7 TRBV27 CASSPWTAPYEQYF
13 TRBJ2-1 TRBV27 CASSLSGSNEQFF
13 TRBJ1-5 TRBV19 CASSPTANQPQHF
16 TRBJ1-1 TRBV6-2/TRBV6-3 CASSPSRTARNTEAFF
14 TRBJ1-5 TRBV7-9 CASSLGTGNQPQHF
15 TRBJ2-1 TRBV9 CASSVSLAGDNEQFF
12 TRBJ1-2 TRBV20-1 CSASRLTYGYTF
14 TRBJ2-7 TRBV20-1 CSASQGGDSYEQYF
15 TRBJ1-5 TRBV19 CASSIEAGKDQPQHF
19 TRBJ2-7 TRBV28 CASSLRSKISPARTYEQYF
14 TRBJ2-3 TRBV19 CASSIRVALDTQYF
12 TRBJ1-3 TRBV28 CASSFRGNTIYF
14 TRBJ2-3 TRBV28 CASSLFGTPDTQYF
14 TRBJ2-7 TRBV6-2/TRBV6-3 CASSDHRVSNEQYF
13 TRBJ1-2 TRBV6-5 CANNLQGGSGYTF
21 TRBJ2-1 TRBV7-6 CASSLQVAALGSVRSYNEQFF
14 TRBJ2-3 TRBV6-1 CASSERGSTDTQYF
15 TRBJ1-5 TRBV6-6 CASSLRGLGNQPQHF
11 TRBJ2-7 TRBV28 CASSDHYEQYF
18 TRBJ2-1 TRBV10-3 CAISEPGLAGSSYNEQFF
14 TRBJ1-5 TRBV5-1 CASSLLGASEPQHF
14 TRBJ1-1 TRBV10-3 CAIREGRPNTEAFF
13 TRBJ1-1 TRBV14 CASSLWRNTEAFF
16 TRBJ1-5 TRBV5-4 CASSLGGGGGNQPQHF
15 TRBJ1-6 TRBV7-2 CASNQGGSPNSPLHF
11 TRBJ2-5 TRBV12-3/TRBV12-4 CASGSGETQYF
14 TRBJ1-1 TRBV28 CASSLGSRTLGAFF
15 TRBJ1-1 TRBV9 CASSVLRKKNTEAFF
14 TRBJ1-2 TRBV5-6 CASSLTGTGVGYTF